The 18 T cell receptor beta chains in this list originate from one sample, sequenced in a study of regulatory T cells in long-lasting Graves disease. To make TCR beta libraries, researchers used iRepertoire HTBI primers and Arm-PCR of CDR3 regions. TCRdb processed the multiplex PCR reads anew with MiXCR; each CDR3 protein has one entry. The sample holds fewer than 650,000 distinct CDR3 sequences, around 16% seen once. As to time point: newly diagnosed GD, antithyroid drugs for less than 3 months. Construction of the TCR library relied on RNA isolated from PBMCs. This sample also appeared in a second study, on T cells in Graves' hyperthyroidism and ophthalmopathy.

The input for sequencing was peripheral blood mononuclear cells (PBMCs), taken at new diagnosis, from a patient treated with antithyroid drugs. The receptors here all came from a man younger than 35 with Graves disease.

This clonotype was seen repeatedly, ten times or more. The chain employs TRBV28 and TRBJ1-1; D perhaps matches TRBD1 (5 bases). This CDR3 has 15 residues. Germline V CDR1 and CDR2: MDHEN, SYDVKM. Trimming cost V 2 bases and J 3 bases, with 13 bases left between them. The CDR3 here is CASSLVPRGYTEAFF. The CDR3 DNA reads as TGTGCCAGCAGTTTAGTTCCGCGGGGGTACACTGAAGCTTTCTTT. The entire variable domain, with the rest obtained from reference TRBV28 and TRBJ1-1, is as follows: DVKVTQSSRYLVKRTGEKVFLECVQDMDHENMFWYRQDPGLGLRLIYFSYDVKMKEKGDIPEGYSVSREKKERFSLILESASTNQTSMYLCASSLVPRGYTEAFFGQGTRLTVV.

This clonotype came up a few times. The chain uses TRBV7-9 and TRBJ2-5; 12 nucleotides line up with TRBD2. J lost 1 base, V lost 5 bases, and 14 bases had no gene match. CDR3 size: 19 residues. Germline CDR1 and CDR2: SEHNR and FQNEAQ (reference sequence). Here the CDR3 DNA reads TGTGCCAGCAGCGTCGGACTAGCGGGGTCCCGGGAAGTCCAAGAGACCCAGTACTTC. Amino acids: CASSVGLAGSREVQETQYF.

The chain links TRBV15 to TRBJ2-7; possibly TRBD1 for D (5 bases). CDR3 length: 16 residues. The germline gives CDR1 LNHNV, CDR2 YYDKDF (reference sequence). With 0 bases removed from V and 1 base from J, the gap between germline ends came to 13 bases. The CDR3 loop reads CATSRDRVGASYEQYF. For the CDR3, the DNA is TGTGCCACCAGCAGAGATCGGGTAGGGGCATCCTACGAGCAGTACTTC.

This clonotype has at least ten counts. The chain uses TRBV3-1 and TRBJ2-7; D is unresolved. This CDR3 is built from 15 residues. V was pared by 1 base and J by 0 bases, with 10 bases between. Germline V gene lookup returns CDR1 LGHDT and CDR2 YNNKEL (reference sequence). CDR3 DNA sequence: TGTGCCAGCAGCCAAGGACGGCAAAGCTCCTACGAGCAGTACTTC. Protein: CASSQGRQSSYEQYF.

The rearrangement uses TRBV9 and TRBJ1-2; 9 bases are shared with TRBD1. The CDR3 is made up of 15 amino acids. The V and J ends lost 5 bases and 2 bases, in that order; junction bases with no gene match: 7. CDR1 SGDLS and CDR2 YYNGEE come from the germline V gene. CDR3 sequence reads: CASRSLQGANYGYTF. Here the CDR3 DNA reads TGTGCCAGCAGGTCCTTACAGGGGGCGAACTATGGCTACACCTTC.

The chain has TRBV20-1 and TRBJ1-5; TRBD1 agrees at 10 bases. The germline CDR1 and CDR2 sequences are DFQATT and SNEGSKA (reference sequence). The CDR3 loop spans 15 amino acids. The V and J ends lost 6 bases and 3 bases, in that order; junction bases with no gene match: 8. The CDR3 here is CSAIRDRGYNQPQHF. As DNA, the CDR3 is TGCAGTGCCATCCGGGACAGGGGCTACAATCAGCCCCAGCATTTT.

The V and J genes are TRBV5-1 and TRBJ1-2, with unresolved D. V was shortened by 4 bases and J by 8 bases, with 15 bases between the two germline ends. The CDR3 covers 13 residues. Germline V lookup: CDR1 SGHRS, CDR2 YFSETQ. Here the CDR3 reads CASSPVGERGYTF. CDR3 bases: TGCGCCAGCAGCCCCGTCGGGGAGCGCGGCTACACCTTC.

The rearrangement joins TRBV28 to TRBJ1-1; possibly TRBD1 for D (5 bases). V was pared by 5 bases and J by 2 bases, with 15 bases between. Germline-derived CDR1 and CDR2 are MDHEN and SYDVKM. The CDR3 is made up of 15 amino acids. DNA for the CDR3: TGTGCCAGCAGTCGCTTTGGGGCAGGCAACACTGAAGCTTTCTTT. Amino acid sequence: CASSRFGAGNTEAFF.

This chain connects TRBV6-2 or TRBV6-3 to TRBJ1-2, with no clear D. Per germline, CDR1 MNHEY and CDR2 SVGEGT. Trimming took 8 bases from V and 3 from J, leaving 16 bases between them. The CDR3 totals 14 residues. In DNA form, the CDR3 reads TGTGCCAGCGGCGGAGGTCCAGACTACTATGGCTACACCTTC. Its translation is CASGGGPDYYGYTF.

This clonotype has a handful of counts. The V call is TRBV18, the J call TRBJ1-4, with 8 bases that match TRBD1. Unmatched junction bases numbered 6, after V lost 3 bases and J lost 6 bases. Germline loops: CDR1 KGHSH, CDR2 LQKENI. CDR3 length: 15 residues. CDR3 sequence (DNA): TGTGCCAGCTCACCTACGACAGGGGCTGATGAAAAACTGTTTTTT. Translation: CASSPTTGADEKLFF.

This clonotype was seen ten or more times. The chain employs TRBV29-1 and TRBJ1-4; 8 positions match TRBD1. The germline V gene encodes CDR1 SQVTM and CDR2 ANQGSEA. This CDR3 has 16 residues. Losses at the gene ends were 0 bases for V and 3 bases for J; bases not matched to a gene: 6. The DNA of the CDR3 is TGCAGCGTTGAAGATGGACAGGGACAGGCTAATGAAAAACTGTTTTTT. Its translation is CSVEDGQGQANEKLFF.

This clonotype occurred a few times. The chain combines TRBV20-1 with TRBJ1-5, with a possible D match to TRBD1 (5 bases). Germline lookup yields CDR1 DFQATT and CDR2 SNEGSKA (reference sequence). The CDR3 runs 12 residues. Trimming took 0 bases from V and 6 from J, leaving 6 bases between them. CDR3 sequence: CSARDGTQPQHF. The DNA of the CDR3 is TGCAGTGCTAGAGATGGGACTCAGCCCCAGCATTTT.

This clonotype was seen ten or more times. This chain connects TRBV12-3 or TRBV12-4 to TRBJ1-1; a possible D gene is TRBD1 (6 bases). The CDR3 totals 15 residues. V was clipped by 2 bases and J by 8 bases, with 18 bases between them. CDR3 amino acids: CASSLRRTAKREAFF. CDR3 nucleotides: TGTGCCAGCAGTTTACGTCGGACAGCCAAACGCGAAGCTTTCTTT.

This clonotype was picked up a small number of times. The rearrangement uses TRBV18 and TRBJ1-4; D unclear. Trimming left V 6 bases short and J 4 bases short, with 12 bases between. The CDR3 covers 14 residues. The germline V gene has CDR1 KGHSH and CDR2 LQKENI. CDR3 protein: CASSPSRSNEKLFF. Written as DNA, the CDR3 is TGTGCCAGCTCTCCGAGCAGGAGTAATGAAAAACTGTTTTTT.

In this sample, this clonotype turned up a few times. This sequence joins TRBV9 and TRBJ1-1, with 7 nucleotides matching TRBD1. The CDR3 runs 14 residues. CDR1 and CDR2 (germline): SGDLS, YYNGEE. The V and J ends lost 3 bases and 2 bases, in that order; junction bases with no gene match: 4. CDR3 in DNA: TGTGCCAGCAGCGCGGGACAGATTAACACTGAAGCTTTCTTT. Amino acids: CASSAGQINTEAFF.

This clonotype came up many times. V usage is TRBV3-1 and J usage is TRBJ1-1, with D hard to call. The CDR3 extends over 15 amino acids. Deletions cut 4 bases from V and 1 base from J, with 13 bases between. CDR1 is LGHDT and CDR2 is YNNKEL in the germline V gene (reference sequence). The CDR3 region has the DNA TGTGCCAGCAGCCCGCGAGACACACCGAACACTGAAGCTTTCTTT. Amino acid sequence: CASSPRDTPNTEAFF.

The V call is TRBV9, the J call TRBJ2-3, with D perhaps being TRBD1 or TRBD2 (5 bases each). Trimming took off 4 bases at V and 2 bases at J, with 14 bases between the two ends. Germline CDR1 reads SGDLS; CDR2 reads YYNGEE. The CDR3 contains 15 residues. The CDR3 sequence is CASSTGLGLTDTQYF. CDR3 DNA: TGTGCCAGCAGCACAGGACTGGGGCTCACAGATACGCAGTATTTT.

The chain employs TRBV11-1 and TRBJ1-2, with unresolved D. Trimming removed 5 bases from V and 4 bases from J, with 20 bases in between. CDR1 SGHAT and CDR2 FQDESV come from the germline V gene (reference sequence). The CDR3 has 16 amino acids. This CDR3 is CASSPLEGRFTYGYTF. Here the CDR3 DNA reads TGTGCCAGCAGCCCCCTGGAAGGGCGCTTTACCTATGGCTACACCTTC.